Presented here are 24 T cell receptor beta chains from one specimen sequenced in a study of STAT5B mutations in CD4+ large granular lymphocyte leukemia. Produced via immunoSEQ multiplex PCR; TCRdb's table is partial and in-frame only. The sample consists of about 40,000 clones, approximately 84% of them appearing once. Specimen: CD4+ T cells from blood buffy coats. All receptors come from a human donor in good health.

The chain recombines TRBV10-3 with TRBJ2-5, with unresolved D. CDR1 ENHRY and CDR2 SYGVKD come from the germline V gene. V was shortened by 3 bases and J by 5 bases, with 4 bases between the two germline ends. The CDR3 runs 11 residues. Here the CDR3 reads CAISEEETQYF. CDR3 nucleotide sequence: TGTGCCATCAGTGAAGAGGAGACCCAGTACTTC.

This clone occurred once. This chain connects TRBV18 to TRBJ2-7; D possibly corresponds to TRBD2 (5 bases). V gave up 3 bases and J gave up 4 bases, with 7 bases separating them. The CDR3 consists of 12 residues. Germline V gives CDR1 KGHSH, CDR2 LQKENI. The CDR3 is CASSPTGYEQYF. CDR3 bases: TGTGCCAGCTCACCGACGGGATACGAGCAGTACTTC. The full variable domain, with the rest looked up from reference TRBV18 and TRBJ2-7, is NAGVMQNPRHLVRRRGQEARLRCSPMKGHSHVYWYRQLPEEGLKFMVYLQKENIIDESGMPKERFSAEFPKEGPSILRIQQVVRGDSAAYFCASSPTGYEQYFGPGTRLTVT.

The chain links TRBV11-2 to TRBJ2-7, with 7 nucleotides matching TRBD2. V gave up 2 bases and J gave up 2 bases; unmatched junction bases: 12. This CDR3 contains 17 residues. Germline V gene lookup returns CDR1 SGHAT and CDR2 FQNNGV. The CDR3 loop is CASSLLGGAGTAYEQYF. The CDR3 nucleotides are TGTGCCAGCAGCTTACTGGGGGGAGCGGGAACAGCCTACGAGCAGTACTTC.

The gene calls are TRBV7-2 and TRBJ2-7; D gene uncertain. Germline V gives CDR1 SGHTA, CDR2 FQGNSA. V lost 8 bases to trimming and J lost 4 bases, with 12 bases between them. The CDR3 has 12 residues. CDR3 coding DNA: TGTGCCAGCGGAAGAGATAGATACGAGCAGTACTTC. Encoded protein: CASGRDRYEQYF.

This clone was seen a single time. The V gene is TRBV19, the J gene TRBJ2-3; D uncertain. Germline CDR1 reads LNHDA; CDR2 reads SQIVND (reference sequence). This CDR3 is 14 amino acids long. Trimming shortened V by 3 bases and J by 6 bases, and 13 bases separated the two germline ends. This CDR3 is CASSMTRMWDTQYF. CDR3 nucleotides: TGTGCCAGTAGTATGACTCGGATGTGGGATACGCAGTATTTT.

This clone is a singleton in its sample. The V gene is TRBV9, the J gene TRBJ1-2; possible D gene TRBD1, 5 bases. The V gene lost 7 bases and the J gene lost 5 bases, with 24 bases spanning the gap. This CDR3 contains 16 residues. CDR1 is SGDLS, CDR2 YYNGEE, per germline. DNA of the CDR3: TGTGCCAGCGGACCGGGCCTTCTGGGGACTTATTATGGCTACACCTTC. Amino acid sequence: CASGPGLLGTYYGYTF.

The CDR3 region is CASSTTGGSPLHF. In nucleotides, the CDR3 is TGTGCCAGCAGTACGACAGGGGGATCACCCCTCCACTTT. The gene calls are TRBV6-5 and TRBJ1-6, with 9 bases that match TRBD1. J lost 10 bases, V lost 5 bases, and 3 bases had no gene match. The CDR3 consists of 13 residues. Germline-derived CDR1 and CDR2 are MNHEY and SVGAGI.

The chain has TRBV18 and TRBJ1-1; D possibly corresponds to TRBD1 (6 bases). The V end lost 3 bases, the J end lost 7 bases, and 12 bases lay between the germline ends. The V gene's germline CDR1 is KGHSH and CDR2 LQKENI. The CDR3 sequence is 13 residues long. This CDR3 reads CASSPLRTDEAFF. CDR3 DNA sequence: TGTGCCAGCTCACCTTTACGGACAGATGAAGCTTTCTTT.

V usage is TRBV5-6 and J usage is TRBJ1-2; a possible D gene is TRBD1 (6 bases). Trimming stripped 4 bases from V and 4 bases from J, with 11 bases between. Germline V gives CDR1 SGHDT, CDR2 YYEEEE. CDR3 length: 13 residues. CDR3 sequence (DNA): TGTGCCAGCAGCCAAGGGGGGATCTATGGCTACACCTTC. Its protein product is CASSQGGIYGYTF.

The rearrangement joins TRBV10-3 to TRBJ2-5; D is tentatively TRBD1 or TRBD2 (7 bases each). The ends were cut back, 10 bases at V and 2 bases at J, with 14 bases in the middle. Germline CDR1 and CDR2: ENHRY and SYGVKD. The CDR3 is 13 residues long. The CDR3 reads CATYRGGQETQYF. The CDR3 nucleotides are TGTGCCACCTACAGGGGAGGGCAAGAGACCCAGTACTTC.

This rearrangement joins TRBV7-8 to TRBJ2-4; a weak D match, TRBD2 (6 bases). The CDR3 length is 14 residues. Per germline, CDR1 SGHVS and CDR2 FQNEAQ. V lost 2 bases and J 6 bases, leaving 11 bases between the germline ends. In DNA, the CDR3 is TGTGCCAGCAGCTTATCCGGCGGGGTAAACATTCAGTACTTC. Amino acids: CASSLSGGVNIQYF.

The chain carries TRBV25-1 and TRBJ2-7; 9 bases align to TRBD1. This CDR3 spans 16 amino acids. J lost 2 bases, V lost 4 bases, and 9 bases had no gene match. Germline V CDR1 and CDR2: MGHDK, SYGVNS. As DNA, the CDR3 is TGTGCCAGCAGTGCCCCCGGGACAGGGAAACCCTACGAGCAGTACTTC. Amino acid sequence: CASSAPGTGKPYEQYF.

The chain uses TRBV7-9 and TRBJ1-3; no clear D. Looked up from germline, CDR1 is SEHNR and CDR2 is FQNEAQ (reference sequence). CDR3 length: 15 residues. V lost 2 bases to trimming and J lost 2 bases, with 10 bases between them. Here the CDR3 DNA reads TGTGCCAGCAGCTTACACAGCGGAACTGGAAACACCATATATTTT. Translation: CASSLHSGTGNTIYF. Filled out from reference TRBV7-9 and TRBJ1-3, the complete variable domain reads DTGVSQNPRHKITKRGQNVTFRCDPISEHNRLYWYRQTLGQGPEFLTYFQNEAQLEKSRLLSDRFSAERPKGSFSTLEIQRTEQGDSAMYLCASSLHSGTGNTIYFGEGSWLTVV.

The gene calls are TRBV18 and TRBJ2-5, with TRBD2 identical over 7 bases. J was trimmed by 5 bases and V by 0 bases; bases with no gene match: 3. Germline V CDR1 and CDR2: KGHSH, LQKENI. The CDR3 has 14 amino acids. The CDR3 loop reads CASSPPTSFETQYF. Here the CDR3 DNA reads TGTGCCAGCTCACCACCGACTAGCTTCGAGACCCAGTACTTC.

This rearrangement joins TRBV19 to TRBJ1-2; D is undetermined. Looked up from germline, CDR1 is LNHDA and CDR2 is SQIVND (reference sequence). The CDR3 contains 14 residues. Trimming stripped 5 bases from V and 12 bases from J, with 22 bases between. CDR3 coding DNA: TGTGCCAGTAGTGTCGATCCTAATCCGATGGCTAACACCTTC. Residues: CASSVDPNPMANTF.

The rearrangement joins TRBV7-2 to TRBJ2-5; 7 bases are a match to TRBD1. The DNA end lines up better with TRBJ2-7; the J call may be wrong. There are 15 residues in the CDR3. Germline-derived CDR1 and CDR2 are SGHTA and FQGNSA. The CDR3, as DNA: TGTGCCAGCAGCTTCGGGACAGTGAGCTCCTACGAGCAGTACTTC. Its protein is CASSFGTVSSYEQYF.

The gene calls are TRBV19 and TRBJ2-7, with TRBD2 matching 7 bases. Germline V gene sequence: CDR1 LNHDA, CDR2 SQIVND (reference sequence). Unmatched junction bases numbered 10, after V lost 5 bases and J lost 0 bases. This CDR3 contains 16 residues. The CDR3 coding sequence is TGTGCCAGTAGTTCCCGGATGGGAGGGGACTCCTACGAGCAGTACTTC. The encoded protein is CASSSRMGGDSYEQYF. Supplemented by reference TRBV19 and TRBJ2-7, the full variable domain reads DGGITQSPKYLFRKEGQNVTLSCEQNLNHDAMYWYRQDPGQGLRLIYYSQIVNDFQKGDIAEGYSVSREKKESFPLTVTSAQKNPTAFYLCASSSRMGGDSYEQYFGPGTRLTVT.

This chain's CDR3 is CASRRENEQFF. In DNA, the CDR3 is TGCGCCAGCAGGCGGGAGAATGAGCAGTTCTTC. The chain couples TRBV5-1 to TRBJ2-1; TRBD2 matches at 7 bases. Germline V gene data show CDR1 as SGHRS and CDR2 as YFSETQ. V lost 5 bases to trimming and J lost 7 bases; unmatched junction nucleotides: 0. The CDR3 covers 11 residues.

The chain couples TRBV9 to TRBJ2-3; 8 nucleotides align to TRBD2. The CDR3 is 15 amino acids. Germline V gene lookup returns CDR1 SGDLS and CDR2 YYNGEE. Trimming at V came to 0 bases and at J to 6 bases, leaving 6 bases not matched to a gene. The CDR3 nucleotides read TGTGCCAGCAGCGTAGATCCGGGGACTAGGGATACGCAGTATTTT. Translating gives CASSVDPGTRDTQYF.

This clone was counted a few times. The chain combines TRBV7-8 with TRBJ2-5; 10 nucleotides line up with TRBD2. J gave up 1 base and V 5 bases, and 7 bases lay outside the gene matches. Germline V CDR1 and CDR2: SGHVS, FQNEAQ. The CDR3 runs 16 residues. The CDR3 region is CASSPQIAGGQETQYF. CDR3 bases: TGTGCCAGCAGCCCGCAAATAGCGGGGGGCCAAGAGACCCAGTACTTC.

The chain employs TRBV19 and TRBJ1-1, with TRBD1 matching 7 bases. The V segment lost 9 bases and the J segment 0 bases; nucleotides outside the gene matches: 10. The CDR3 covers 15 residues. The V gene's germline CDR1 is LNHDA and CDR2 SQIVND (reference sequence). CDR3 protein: CASRKGGQMNTEAFF. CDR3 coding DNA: TGTGCCAGCAGAAAAGGGGGCCAAATGAACACTGAAGCTTTCTTT.

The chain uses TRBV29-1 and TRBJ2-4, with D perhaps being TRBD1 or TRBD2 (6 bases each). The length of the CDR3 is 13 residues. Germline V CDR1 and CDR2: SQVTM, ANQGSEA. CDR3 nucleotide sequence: TGCAGTTTTTGGGGGGCCGGGAAAAACATTCAGTACTTC. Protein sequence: CSFWGAGKNIQYF.

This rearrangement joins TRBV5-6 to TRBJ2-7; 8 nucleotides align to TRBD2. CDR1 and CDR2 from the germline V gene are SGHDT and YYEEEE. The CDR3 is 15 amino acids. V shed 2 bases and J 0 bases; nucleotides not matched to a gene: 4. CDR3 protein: CASSFGGGHSYEQYF. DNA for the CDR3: TGTGCCAGCAGCTTCGGGGGGGGACACTCCTACGAGCAGTACTTC.

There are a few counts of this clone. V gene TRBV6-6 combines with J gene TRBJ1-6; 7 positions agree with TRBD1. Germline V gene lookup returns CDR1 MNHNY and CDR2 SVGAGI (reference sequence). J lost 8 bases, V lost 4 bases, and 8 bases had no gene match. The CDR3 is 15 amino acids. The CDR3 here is CASSSLGGLDSPLHF. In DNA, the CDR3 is TGTGCCAGCAGTTCCTTAGGGGGCCTGGATTCACCCCTCCACTTT.